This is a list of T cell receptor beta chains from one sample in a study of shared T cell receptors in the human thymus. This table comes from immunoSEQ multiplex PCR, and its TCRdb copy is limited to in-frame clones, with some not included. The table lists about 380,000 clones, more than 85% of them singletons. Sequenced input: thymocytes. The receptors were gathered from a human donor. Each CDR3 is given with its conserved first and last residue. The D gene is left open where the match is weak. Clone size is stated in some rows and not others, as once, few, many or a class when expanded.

CDR3aa: CASRGGLRNTGELFF
CDR3nt: TGTGCCAGTAGGGGGGGACTCCGGAACACCGGGGAGCTGTTTTTT
abundance: NA
d_gene: NA
j_gene: TRBJ2-2
len: 15
v_gene: TRBV19

CDR3aa: CASSPPPEAFF
CDR3nt: TGTGCCAGCTCACCTCCCCCTGAAGCTTTCTTT
abundance: NA
d_gene: NA
j_gene: TRBJ1-1
len: 11
v_gene: TRBV18

CDR3aa: CASSSPGTSIRGKSTPPNHNEQFF
CDR3nt: TGCGCCAGCAGCTCACCTGGGACTAGCATCAGGGGTAAATCAACCCCCCCGAACCACAATGAGCAGTTCTTC
abundance: NA
d_gene: TRBD2
j_gene: TRBJ2-1
len: 24
v_gene: TRBV5-1

CDR3aa: CASSEASGAGRQYF
CDR3nt: TGTGCCAGCAGTGAGGCTAGCGGAGCGGGGAGGCAGTACTTC
abundance: NA
d_gene: TRBD2
j_gene: TRBJ2-7
len: 14
v_gene: TRBV6-1

CDR3aa: CASSLWGSGANVLTF
CDR3nt: TGTGCCAGCAGCTTGTGGGGGTCCGGGGCCAACGTCCTGACTTTC
abundance: NA
d_gene: NA
j_gene: TRBJ2-6
len: 15
v_gene: TRBV5-6

CDR3aa: CASSKGTSGSRNGELFF
CDR3nt: TGTGCCAGCAGCAAAGGGACTAGCGGGAGTCGAAACGGGGAGCTGTTTTTT
abundance: NA
d_gene: TRBD2
j_gene: TRBJ2-2
len: 17
v_gene: TRBV7-2

CDR3aa: CASTLDRVPIYEQYF
CDR3nt: TGTGCCAGCACCCTGGACAGGGTGCCGATATACGAGCAGTACTTC
abundance: NA
d_gene: TRBD1
j_gene: TRBJ2-7
len: 15
v_gene: TRBV11-2

CDR3aa: CASGQYGLAGVNEQFF
CDR3nt: TGCGCCAGCGGACAATACGGGCTAGCGGGAGTAAATGAGCAGTTCTTC
abundance: NA
d_gene: TRBD2
j_gene: TRBJ2-1
len: 16
v_gene: TRBV5-1

CDR3aa: CASSYTDRRYEQYF
CDR3nt: TGTGCCAGCAGTTATACGGACAGGAGGTACGAGCAGTACTTC
abundance: NA
d_gene: TRBD1
j_gene: TRBJ2-7
len: 14
v_gene: TRBV6-5

CDR3aa: CASSWGAKGHPRDTQYF
CDR3nt: TGTGCCAGCAGCTGGGGGGCAAAGGGACACCCTCGAGATACGCAGTATTTT
abundance: NA
d_gene: NA
j_gene: TRBJ2-3
len: 17
v_gene: TRBV7-6

CDR3aa: CASSLRTSGRADRYEQYF
CDR3nt: TGTGCCAGCAGCCTTCGGACTAGCGGGAGGGCCGACCGATACGAGCAGTACTTC
abundance: NA
d_gene: TRBD2
j_gene: TRBJ2-7
len: 18
v_gene: TRBV14

CDR3aa: CASSPWDRGSRAGNTIYF
CDR3nt: TGTGCCAGCAGTCCCTGGGACAGGGGGTCCAGGGCTGGAAACACCATATATTTT
abundance: NA
d_gene: TRBD1
j_gene: TRBJ1-3
len: 18
v_gene: TRBV7-2

CDR3aa: CATSSATSGLNLYNEQFF
CDR3nt: TGTGCCACCAGCAGCGCCACTAGCGGCTTAAACCTCTACAATGAGCAGTTCTTC
abundance: NA
d_gene: TRBD2
j_gene: TRBJ2-1
len: 18
v_gene: TRBV15

CDR3aa: CASPRGDSMNTEAFF
CDR3nt: TGTGCCAGCCCTAGAGGGGACAGCATGAACACTGAAGCTTTCTTT
abundance: NA
d_gene: TRBD1
j_gene: TRBJ1-1
len: 15
v_gene: TRBV2

CDR3aa: CASGFTPTGAAGKPTYEQYF
CDR3nt: TGTGCCAGCGGCTTCACCCCGACAGGGGCGGCGGGTAAACCCACCTACGAGCAGTACTTC
abundance: once
d_gene: TRBD1
j_gene: TRBJ2-7
len: 20
v_gene: TRBV13

CDR3aa: CASRVDRISSYEQYF
CDR3nt: TGTGCCAGCAGAGTAGACAGAATAAGCTCCTACGAGCAGTACTTC
abundance: NA
d_gene: NA
j_gene: TRBJ2-7
len: 15
v_gene: TRBV27

CDR3aa: CASKQGPNTEAFF
CDR3nt: TGTGCCAGCAAGCAGGGACCGAACACTGAAGCTTTCTTT
abundance: NA
d_gene: NA
j_gene: TRBJ1-1
len: 13
v_gene: TRBV6-5

CDR3aa: CASSIGGGRDNEQFF
CDR3nt: TGTGCCAGTAGTATAGGAGGGGGCAGAGACAATGAGCAGTTCTTC
abundance: NA
d_gene: TRBD1
j_gene: TRBJ2-1
len: 15
v_gene: TRBV19

CDR3aa: CASKAATQYF
CDR3nt: TGTGCCAGCAAAGCGGCTACGCAGTATTTT
abundance: once
d_gene: NA
j_gene: TRBJ2-3
len: 10
v_gene: TRBV6-1

CDR3aa: CASSLGPSPRPSYEQYF
CDR3nt: TGTGCCAGCAGCTTAGGCCCCTCCCCGCGACCCTCCTACGAGCAGTACTTC
abundance: NA
d_gene: NA
j_gene: TRBJ2-7
len: 17
v_gene: TRBV11-2

CDR3aa: CASSAVQRPYEQYF
CDR3nt: TGTGCCAGCAGTGCTGTGCAGCGGCCCTACGAGCAGTACTTC
abundance: NA
d_gene: NA
j_gene: TRBJ2-7
len: 14
v_gene: TRBV27

CDR3aa: CAWSNNQPQHF
CDR3nt: TGTGCCTGGAGTAACAACCAGCCCCAGCATTTT
abundance: NA
d_gene: NA
j_gene: TRBJ1-5
len: 11
v_gene: TRBV30

CDR3aa: CASSLTSNGTGVTWELFF
CDR3nt: TGTGCCAGCAGCTTAACTTCCAACGGGACAGGGGTTACCTGGGAGCTGTTTTTT
abundance: NA
d_gene: TRBD1
j_gene: TRBJ2-2
len: 18
v_gene: TRBV5-6

CDR3aa: CASSLPGGATYEQYF
CDR3nt: TGTGCCAGCAGCCTCCCCGGGGGCGCAACCTACGAGCAGTACTTC
abundance: NA
d_gene: NA
j_gene: TRBJ2-7
len: 15
v_gene: TRBV5-4

CDR3aa: CASSPPLGRFYGYTF
CDR3nt: TGTGCCAGCAGCCCTCCTCTTGGACGGTTCTATGGCTACACCTTC
abundance: NA
d_gene: NA
j_gene: TRBJ1-2
len: 15
v_gene: TRBV9

CDR3aa: CASYPGDRRRTVQPQHF
CDR3nt: TGTGCCAGCTACCCTGGGGACCGCCGAAGGACCGTTCAGCCCCAGCATTTT
abundance: few
d_gene: NA
j_gene: TRBJ1-5
len: 17
v_gene: TRBV18

CDR3aa: CASSFTRRSYNEQFF
CDR3nt: TGTGCCAGCAGCTTCACGCGCCGCTCCTACAATGAGCAGTTCTTC
abundance: NA
d_gene: NA
j_gene: TRBJ2-1
len: 15
v_gene: TRBV7-8

CDR3aa: CASSLNTGELFF
CDR3nt: TGTGCCAGCAGTTTGAACACCGGGGAGCTGTTTTTT
abundance: NA
d_gene: NA
j_gene: TRBJ2-2
len: 12
v_gene: TRBV27

CDR3aa: CASTPSTNPRQNTEAFF
CDR3nt: TGTGCCAGCACCCCCTCGACAAACCCAAGGCAGAACACTGAAGCTTTCTTT
abundance: NA
d_gene: NA
j_gene: TRBJ1-1
len: 17
v_gene: TRBV14

CDR3aa: CASSLGPVGEQYF
CDR3nt: TGTGCCAGCAGCTTAGGGCCCGTAGGGGAGCAGTACTTC
abundance: NA
d_gene: NA
j_gene: TRBJ2-7
len: 13
v_gene: TRBV7-7

CDR3aa: CASSGPGQGGDTEAFF
CDR3nt: TGTGCCAGCAGTGGACCGGGACAGGGCGGGGACACTGAAGCTTTCTTT
abundance: NA
d_gene: TRBD1
j_gene: TRBJ1-1
len: 16
v_gene: TRBV6-1

CDR3aa: CASSPGSGFSGANVLTF
CDR3nt: TGCGCCAGCAGCCCCGGGTCGGGATTCTCTGGGGCCAACGTCCTGACTTTC
abundance: NA
d_gene: NA
j_gene: TRBJ2-6
len: 17
v_gene: TRBV5-1

CDR3aa: CASSPLGEPPYNEQFF
CDR3nt: TGCGCCAGCAGCCCCCTCGGGGAACCCCCGTACAATGAGCAGTTCTTC
abundance: NA
d_gene: NA
j_gene: TRBJ2-1
len: 16
v_gene: TRBV5-1

CDR3aa: CSAGGDGAGSNYNEQFF
CDR3nt: TGCAGCGCCGGAGGGGATGGGGCGGGGTCCAACTACAATGAGCAGTTCTTC
abundance: once
d_gene: NA
j_gene: TRBJ2-1
len: 17
v_gene: TRBV29-1

CDR3aa: CASSMTSGIADTQYF
CDR3nt: TGTGCCAGTAGTATGACTAGCGGTATTGCAGATACGCAGTATTTT
abundance: NA
d_gene: TRBD2
j_gene: TRBJ2-3
len: 15
v_gene: TRBV19

CDR3aa: CASNPIPGQYYTEAFF
CDR3nt: TGTGCCAGCAACCCAATTCCGGGGCAGTACTACACTGAAGCTTTCTTT
abundance: NA
d_gene: NA
j_gene: TRBJ1-1
len: 16
v_gene: TRBV27